This T cell receptor (beta chain) was captured in a study of PD-1 blockade in classical Hodgkin lymphoma. Overall study context: It was nivolumab at 3 mg/kg, given intravenously every 2 weeks, that patients received. Findings and limits, study-wide: Whoever responded completely had baseline diversity much like that seen in newly diagnosed patients. It was reported that newly diagnosed patients had less baseline TCR diversity than healthy donors.

This CDR3 has 14 amino acids. CDR1 MDHEN and CDR2 SYDVKM come from the germline V gene. The V and J ends lost 6 bases and 0 bases respectively, with 11 bases between them. With no exception, relapse followed autologous stem cell transplantation in all patients, and brentuximab vedotin exposure varied. In regard to this clone: Its specificity is unknown.

The assay was immunoSEQ multiplex PCR, and TCRdb's table has in-frame clones only and misses some. The sample shows 100,000 to 130,000 clones, roughly nine tenths of them seen only once. The sequence derives from a human donor with classical Hodgkin lymphoma. This sample comprised peripheral blood mononuclear cells (PBMCs), obtained before the second cycle of nivolumab. This rearrangement joins TRBV28 to TRBJ1-2; tentatively, D is TRBD1 (6 bases). The CDR3: CASRPGGPNYGYTF. The CDR3 bases are TGTGCCAGCAGACCGGGGGGGCCTAACTATGGCTACACCTTC.